The sequence of this TCR beta chain was determined in a study of beta chain features in type 1 diabetes. Overall study findings and caveats: The study found moderately but significantly shorter TCRB CDR3s in all four CD4+ subsets of Type 1 diabetes patients.

Reverse transcribing all isolated RNA meant expressed TCRB transcripts were sequenced. This table comes from immunoSEQ multiplex PCR, and its TCRdb copy is limited to in-frame clones, with some not included. The sample includes under 850,000 clones, roughly 13% of them seen just once. As for this clone: Its antigen remains unknown.

Germline CDR1 is GTSNPN and CDR2 is SVGIG (reference sequence). The V segment lost 2 bases and the J segment 7 bases; nucleotides outside the gene matches: 11. The CDR3 extends over 16 amino acids. V is TRBV30 and J is TRBJ1-6; TRBD1 aligns across 7 bases. The sample was naive CD4+ T cells from blood. The receptor was isolated from a man aged 18 to 30 with type 1 diabetes. The CDR3 DNA sequence: TGTGCCTGGAGTTCACCGACAGGGCCTTTCAATTCACCCCTCCACTTT. Its protein product is CAWSSPTGPFNSPLHF.